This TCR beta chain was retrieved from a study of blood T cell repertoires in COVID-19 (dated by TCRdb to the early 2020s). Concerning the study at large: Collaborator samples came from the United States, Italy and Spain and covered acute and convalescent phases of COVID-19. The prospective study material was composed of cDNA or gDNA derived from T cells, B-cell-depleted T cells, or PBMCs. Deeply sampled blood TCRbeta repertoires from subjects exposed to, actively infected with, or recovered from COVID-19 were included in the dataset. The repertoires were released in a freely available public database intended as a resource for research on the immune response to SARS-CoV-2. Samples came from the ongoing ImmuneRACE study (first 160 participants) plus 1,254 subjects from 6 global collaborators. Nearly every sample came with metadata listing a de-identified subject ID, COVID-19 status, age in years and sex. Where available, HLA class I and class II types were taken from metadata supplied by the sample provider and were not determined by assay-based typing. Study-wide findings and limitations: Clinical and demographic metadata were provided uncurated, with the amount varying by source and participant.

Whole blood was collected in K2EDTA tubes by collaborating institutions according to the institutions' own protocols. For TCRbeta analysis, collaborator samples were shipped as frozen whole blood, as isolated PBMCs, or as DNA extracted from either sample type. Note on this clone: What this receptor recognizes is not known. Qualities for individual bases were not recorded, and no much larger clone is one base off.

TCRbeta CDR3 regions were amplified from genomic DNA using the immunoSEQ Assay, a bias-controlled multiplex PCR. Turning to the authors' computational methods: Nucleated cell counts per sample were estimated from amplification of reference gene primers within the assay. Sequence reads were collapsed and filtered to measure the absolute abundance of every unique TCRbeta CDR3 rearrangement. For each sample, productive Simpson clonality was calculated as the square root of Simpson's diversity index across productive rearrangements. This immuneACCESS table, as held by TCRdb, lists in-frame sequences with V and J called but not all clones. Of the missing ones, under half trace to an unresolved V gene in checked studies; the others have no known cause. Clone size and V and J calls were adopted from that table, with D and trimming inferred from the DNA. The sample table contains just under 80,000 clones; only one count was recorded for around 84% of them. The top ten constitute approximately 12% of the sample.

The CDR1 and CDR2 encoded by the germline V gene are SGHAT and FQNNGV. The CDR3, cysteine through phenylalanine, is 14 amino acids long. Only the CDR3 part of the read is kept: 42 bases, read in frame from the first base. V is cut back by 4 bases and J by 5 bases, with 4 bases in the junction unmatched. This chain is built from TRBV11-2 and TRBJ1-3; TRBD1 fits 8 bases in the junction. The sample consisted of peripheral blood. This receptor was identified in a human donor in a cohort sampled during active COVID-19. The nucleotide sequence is TGTGCCAGCAGCTCCTGGACAGGGCGAAACACCATATATTTT. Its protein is CASSSWTGRNTIYF.